A selection of T cell receptor beta chains follows, all from one sample in a study of CD8+ T cells in alopecia areata. The protocol was immunoSEQ multiplex PCR, while the TCRdb copy is restricted to in-frame clones and leaves out a portion. The table records 190,000 or so clones, under 60% of them present only once. Material: CD8+ T cells sorted from blood, obtained at week 24, from a patient treated with tofacitinib. All receptors come from a human donor with alopecia areata. Each CDR3 is given with its conserved first and last residue. Fields, in order: D gene, J gene, V gene, CDR3 protein. D genes are given only for firm matches.

d_call: .; j_call: TRBJ1-1; v_call: TRBV5-6; cdr3_aa: CASSFGNTEAFF
d_call: TRBD1; j_call: TRBJ2-7; v_call: TRBV7-9; cdr3_aa: CASSFPILYWTGTPYEQYF
d_call: .; j_call: TRBJ2-5; v_call: TRBV6-5; cdr3_aa: CASSWPGPGETQYF
d_call: .; j_call: TRBJ2-3; v_call: TRBV27; cdr3_aa: CASSTQGWEDTQYF
d_call: .; j_call: TRBJ2-5; v_call: TRBV10-3; cdr3_aa: CAISDPDTGDQETQYF
d_call: .; j_call: TRBJ2-2; v_call: TRBV6-5; cdr3_aa: CASSYLETGELFF
d_call: .; j_call: TRBJ2-1; v_call: TRBV13; cdr3_aa: CASREWVNEQFF
d_call: TRBD2; j_call: TRBJ2-1; v_call: TRBV6-5; cdr3_aa: CASSYSVAGDYNEQFF
d_call: .; j_call: TRBJ1-1; v_call: TRBV2; cdr3_aa: CASRVGRTNTEAFF
d_call: .; j_call: TRBJ1-2; v_call: TRBV30; cdr3_aa: CAADRLGYGYTF
d_call: .; j_call: TRBJ2-1; v_call: TRBV6-4; cdr3_aa: CASSDYPYRDYNEQFF
d_call: .; j_call: TRBJ1-4; v_call: TRBV28; cdr3_aa: CASLSVGGKLFF
d_call: .; j_call: TRBJ2-3; v_call: TRBV13; cdr3_aa: CASSLVVGDGDTQYF
d_call: .; j_call: TRBJ1-2; v_call: TRBV29-1; cdr3_aa: CSSSGSRGYGYTF
d_call: .; j_call: TRBJ2-1; v_call: TRBV4-1; cdr3_aa: CASSQDLSGASYNEQFF
d_call: .; j_call: TRBJ2-2; v_call: TRBV5-6; cdr3_aa: CASSLDTDTGELFF
d_call: .; j_call: TRBJ1-2; v_call: TRBV10-3; cdr3_aa: CAINYGYTF
d_call: .; j_call: TRBJ2-7; v_call: TRBV30; cdr3_aa: CAWSVRGEQYF
d_call: .; j_call: TRBJ2-5; v_call: TRBV14; cdr3_aa: CASSQDPFRETQYF
d_call: .; j_call: TRBJ2-3; v_call: TRBV6-5; cdr3_aa: CASSYSGPEGTDTQYF
d_call: .; j_call: TRBJ2-1; v_call: TRBV29-1; cdr3_aa: CSVRLGDNEQFF
d_call: .; j_call: TRBJ1-1; v_call: TRBV11-1; cdr3_aa: CASSPGPISTEAFF
d_call: TRBD1; j_call: TRBJ1-2; v_call: TRBV5-1; cdr3_aa: CASKDRGNNYGYTF
d_call: .; j_call: TRBJ1-2; v_call: TRBV30; cdr3_aa: CAWSSMSNGYTF